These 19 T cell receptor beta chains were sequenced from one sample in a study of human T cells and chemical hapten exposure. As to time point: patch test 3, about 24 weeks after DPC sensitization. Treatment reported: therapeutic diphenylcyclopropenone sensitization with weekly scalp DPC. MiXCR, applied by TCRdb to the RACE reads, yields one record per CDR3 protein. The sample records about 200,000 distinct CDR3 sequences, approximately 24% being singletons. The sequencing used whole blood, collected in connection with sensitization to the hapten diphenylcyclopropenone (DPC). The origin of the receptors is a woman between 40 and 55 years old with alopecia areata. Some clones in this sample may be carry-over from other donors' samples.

The CDR3 DNA reads TGTGCCAGCAAGCTCGCGGGAGAGCAGTACTTC. Translation gives CASKLAGEQYF. This chain links TRBV27 with TRBJ2-7; the D gene is possibly TRBD2 (6 bases). CDR1 and CDR2 (germline): MNHEY, SMNVEV (reference sequence). This CDR3 has 11 residues. Trimming stripped 7 bases from V and 7 bases from J, with 11 bases between.

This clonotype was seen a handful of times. The CDR3 sequence is CSARGGGRETYNEQFF. The CDR3, as DNA: TGCAGTGCTAGAGGGGGCGGGAGGGAAACCTACAATGAGCAGTTCTTC. This chain connects TRBV20-1 to TRBJ2-1; the match to TRBD2 covers 9 bases. The trim removed 1 base at V and 2 bases at J, leaving 6 bases unmatched. The CDR3 totals 16 residues. Germline CDR1 and CDR2: DFQATT and SNEGSKA (reference sequence).

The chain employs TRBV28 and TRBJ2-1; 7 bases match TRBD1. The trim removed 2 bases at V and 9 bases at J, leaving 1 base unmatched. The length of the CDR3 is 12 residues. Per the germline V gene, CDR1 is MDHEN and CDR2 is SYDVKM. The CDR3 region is CASSLQGVEQFF. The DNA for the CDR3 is TGTGCCAGCAGTTTACAGGGGGTTGAGCAGTTCTTC.

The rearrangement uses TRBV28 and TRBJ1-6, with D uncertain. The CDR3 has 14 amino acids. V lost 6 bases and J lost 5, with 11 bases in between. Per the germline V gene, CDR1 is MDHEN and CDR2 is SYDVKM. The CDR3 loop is CASRTNRDNSPLHF. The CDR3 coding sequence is TGTGCCAGCAGGACCAACAGAGATAATTCACCCCTCCACTTT.

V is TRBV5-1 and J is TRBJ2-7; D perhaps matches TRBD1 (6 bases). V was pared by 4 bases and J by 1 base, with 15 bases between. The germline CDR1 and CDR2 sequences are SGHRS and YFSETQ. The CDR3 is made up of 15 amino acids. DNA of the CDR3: TGCGCCAGCAGCCTGGACAGTCCCTGGTCCTACGAGCAGTACTTC. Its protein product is CASSLDSPWSYEQYF.

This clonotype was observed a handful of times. The chain's CDR3 is CASSARTSSEQYF. CDR3 sequence (DNA): TGTGCCAGCAGCGCTCGTACTAGTTCCGAGCAGTACTTC. The chain carries TRBV7-9 and TRBJ2-7; TRBD2 is a possible D gene (5 bases). The CDR3 contains 13 residues. Trimming shortened V by 5 bases and J by 6 bases, and 14 bases separated the two germline ends. The V gene's germline CDR1 is SEHNR and CDR2 FQNEAQ (reference sequence).

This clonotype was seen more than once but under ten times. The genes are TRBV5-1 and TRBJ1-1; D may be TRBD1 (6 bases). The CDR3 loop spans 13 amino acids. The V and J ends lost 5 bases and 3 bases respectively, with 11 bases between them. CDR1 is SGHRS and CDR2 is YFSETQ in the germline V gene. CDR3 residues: CASSIQGHTEAFF. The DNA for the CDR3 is TGCGCCAGCAGTATACAGGGCCACACTGAAGCTTTCTTT.

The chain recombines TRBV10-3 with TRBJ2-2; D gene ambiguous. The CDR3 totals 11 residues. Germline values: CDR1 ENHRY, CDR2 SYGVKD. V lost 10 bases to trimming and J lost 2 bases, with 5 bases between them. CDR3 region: CATLNTGELFF. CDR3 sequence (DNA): TGTGCCACTCTCAACACCGGGGAGCTGTTTTTT.

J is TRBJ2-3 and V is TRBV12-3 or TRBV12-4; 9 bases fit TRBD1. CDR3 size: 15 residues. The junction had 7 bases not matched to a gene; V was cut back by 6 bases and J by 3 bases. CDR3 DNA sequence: TGTGCCAGCAGGCTCCCGGGACAGGGAACAGATACGCAGTATTTT. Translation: CASRLPGQGTDTQYF.

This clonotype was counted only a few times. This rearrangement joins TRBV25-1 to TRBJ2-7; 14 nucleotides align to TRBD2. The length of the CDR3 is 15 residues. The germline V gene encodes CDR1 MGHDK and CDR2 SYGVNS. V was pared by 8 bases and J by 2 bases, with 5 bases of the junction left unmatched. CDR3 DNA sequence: TGTGCCAGCGGACCGGGACTAGCGGGAGCCTACGAGCAGTACTTC. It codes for CASGPGLAGAYEQYF.

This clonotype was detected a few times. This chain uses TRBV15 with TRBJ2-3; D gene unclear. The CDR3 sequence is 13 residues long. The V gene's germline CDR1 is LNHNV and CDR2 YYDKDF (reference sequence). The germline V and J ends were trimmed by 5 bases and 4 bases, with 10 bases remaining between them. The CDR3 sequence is CATSSGKADTQYF. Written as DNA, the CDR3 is TGTGCCACCAGCTCTGGCAAGGCAGATACGCAGTATTTT. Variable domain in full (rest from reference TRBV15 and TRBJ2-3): DAMVIQNPRYQVTQFGKPVTLSCSQTLNHNVMYWYQQKSSQAPKLLFHYYDKDFNNEADTPDNFQSRRPNTSFCFLDIRSPGLGDTAMYLCATSSGKADTQYFGPGTRLTVL.

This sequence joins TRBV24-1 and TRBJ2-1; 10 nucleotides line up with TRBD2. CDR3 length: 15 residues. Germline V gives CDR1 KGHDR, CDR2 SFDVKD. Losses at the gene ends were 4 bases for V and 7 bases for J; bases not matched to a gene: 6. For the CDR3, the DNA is TGTGCCACCAGTGAACCTAGCGGGAGTTTTAATGAGCAGTTCTTC. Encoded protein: CATSEPSGSFNEQFF.

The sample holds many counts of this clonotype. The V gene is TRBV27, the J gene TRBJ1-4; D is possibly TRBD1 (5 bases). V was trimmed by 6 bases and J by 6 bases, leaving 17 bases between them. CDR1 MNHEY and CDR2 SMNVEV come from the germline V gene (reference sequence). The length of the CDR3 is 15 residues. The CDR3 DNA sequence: TGTGCCAGCAGCCCCAAGGACGGGACCTATGAAAAACTGTTTTTT. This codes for CASSPKDGTYEKLFF.

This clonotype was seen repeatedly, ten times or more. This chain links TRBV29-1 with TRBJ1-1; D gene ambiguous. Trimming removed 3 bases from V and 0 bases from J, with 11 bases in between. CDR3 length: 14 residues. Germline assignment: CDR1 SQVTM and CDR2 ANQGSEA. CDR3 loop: CSVDISAMNTEAFF. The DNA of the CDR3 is TGCAGCGTTGACATATCCGCCATGAACACTGAAGCTTTCTTT.

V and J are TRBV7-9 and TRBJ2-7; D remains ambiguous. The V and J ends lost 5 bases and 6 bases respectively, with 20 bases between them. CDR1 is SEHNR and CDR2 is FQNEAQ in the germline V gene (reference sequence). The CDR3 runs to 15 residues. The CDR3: CASSPQGRLSIEQYF. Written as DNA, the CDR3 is TGTGCCAGCAGCCCCCAAGGCAGACTCTCGATCGAGCAGTACTTC. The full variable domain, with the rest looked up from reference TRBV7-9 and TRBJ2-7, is DTGVSQNPRHKITKRGQNVTFRCDPISEHNRLYWYRQTLGQGPEFLTYFQNEAQLEKSRLLSDRFSAERPKGSFSTLEIQRTEQGDSAMYLCASSPQGRLSIEQYFGPGTRLTVT.

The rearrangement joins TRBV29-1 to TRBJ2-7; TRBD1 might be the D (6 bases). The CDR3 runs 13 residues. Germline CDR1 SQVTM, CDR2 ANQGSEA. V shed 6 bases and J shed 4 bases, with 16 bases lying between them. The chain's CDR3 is CSVDTGQGYEQYF. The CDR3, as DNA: TGCAGCGTCGATACAGGGCAAGGATACGAGCAGTACTTC.

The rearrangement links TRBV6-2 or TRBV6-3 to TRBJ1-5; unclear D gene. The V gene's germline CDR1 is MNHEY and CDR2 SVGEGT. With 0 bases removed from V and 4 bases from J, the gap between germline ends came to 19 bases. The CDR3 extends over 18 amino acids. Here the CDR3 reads CASSYSSVVTQFNQPQHF. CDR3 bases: TGTGCCAGCAGTTACTCTTCTGTCGTTACCCAGTTTAATCAGCCCCAGCATTTT.

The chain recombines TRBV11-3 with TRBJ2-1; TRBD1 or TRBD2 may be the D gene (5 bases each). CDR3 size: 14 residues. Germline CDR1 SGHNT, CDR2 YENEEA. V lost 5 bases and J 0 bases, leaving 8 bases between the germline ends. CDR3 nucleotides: TGTGCCAGCAGCCGGGACGCCTCCTACAATGAGCAGTTCTTC. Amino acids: CASSRDASYNEQFF.

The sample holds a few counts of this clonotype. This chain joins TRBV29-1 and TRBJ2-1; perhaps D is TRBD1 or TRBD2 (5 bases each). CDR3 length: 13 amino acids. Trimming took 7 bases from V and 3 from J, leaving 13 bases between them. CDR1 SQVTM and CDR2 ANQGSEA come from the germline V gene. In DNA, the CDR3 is TGCAGCGGGGTCGGGGCAGGCTACAATGAGCAGTTCTTC. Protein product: CSGVGAGYNEQFF.